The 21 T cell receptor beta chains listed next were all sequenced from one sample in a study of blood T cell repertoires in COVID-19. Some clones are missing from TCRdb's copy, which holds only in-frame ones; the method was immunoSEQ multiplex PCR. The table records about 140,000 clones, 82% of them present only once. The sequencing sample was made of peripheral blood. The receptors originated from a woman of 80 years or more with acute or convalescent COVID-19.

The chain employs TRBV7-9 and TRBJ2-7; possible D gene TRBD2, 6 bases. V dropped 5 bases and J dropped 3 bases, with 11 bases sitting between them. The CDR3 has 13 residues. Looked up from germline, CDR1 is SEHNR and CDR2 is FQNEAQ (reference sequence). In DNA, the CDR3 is TGTGCCAGCAGCCATCGCGGGGACTACGAGCAGTACTTC. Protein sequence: CASSHRGDYEQYF.

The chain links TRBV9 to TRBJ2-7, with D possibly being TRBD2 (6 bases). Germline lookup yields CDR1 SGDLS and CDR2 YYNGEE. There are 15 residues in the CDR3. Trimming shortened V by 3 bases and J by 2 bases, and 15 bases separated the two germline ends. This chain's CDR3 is CASSAWGEPTYEQYF. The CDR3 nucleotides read TGTGCCAGCAGCGCTTGGGGGGAACCCACCTACGAGCAGTACTTC.

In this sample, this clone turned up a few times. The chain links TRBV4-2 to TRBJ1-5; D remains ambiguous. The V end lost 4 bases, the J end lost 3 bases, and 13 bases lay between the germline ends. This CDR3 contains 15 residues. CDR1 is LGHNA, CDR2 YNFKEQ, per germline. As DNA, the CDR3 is TGTGCCAGCAGCCTTAGCACAAGTACCAATCAGCCCCAGCATTTT. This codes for CASSLSTSTNQPQHF.

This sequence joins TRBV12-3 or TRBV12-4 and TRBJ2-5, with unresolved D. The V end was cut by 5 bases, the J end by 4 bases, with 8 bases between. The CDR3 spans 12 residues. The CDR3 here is CASSRSLETQYF. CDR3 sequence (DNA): TGTGCCAGCAGTCGCAGTTTAGAGACCCAGTACTTC.

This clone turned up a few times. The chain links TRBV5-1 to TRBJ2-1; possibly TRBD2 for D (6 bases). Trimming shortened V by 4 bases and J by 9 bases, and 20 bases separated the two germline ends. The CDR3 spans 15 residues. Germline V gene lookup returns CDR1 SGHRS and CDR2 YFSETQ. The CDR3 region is CASSRTSDSGTEQFF. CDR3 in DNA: TGCGCCAGCAGCCGAACCTCAGATAGCGGCACTGAGCAGTTCTTC.

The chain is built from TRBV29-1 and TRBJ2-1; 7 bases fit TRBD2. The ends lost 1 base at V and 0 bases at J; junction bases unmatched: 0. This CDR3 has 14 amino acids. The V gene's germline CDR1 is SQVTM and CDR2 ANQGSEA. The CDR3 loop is CSVEGGSSYNEQFF. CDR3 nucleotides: TGCAGCGTTGAAGGCGGGAGCTCCTACAATGAGCAGTTCTTC.

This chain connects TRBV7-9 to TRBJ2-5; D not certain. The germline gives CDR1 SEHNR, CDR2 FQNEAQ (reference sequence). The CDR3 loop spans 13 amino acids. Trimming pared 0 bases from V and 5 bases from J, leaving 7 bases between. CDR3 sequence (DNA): TGTGCCAGCAGCTTAGCCGGTTTGGAGACCCAGTACTTC. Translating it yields CASSLAGLETQYF.

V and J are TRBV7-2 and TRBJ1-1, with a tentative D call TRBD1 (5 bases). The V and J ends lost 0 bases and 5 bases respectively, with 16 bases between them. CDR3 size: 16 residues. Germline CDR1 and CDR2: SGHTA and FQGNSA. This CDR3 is CASSLAAGRPSTEAFF. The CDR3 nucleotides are TGTGCCAGCAGCTTAGCGGCAGGGAGGCCTTCGACTGAAGCTTTCTTT.

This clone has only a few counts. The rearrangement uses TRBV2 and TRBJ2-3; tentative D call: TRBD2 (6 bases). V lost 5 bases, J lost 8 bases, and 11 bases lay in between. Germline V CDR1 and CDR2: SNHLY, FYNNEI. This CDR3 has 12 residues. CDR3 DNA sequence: TGTGCCAGCAGTTCTAGCGATCGTACGCAGTATTTT. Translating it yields CASSSSDRTQYF.

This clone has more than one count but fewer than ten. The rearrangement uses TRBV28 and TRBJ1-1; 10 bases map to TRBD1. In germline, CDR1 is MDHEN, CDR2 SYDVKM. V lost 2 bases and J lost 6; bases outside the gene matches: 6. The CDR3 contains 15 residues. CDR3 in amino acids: CASSLPTGGWAEAFF. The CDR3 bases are TGTGCCAGCAGTTTACCGACAGGGGGCTGGGCTGAAGCTTTCTTT.

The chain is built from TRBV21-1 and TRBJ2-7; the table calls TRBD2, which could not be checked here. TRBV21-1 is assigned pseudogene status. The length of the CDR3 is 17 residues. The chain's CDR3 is CASSKFGTSDSSYEQYF. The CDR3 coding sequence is TGTGCCAGCAGCAAATTTGGGACTAGCGATAGCTCCTACGAGCAGTACTTC.

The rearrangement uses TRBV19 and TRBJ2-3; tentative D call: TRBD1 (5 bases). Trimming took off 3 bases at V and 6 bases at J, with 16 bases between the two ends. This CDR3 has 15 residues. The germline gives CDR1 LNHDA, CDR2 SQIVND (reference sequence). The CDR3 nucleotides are TGTGCCAGTAGTATGCCGACTTGGGGCGAGGATACGCAGTATTTT. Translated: CASSMPTWGEDTQYF.

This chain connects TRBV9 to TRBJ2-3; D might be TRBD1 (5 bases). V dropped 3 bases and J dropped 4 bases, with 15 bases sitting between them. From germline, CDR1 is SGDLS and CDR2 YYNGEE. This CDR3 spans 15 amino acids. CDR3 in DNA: TGTGCCAGCAGCGAGGGCAGGGTGAATGCAGATACGCAGTATTTT. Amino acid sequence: CASSEGRVNADTQYF. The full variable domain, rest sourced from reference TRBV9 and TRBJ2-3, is DSGVTQTPKHLITATGQRVTLRCSPRSGDLSVYWYQQSLDQGLQFLIQYYNGEERAKGNILERFSAQQFPDLHSELNLSSLELGDSALYFCASSEGRVNADTQYFGPGTRLTVL.

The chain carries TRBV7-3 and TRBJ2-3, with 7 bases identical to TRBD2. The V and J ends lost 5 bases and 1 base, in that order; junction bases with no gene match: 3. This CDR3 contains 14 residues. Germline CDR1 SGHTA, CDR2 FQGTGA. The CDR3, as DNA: TGTGCCAGCAGCCCCCTAGCGGGCACAGATACGCAGTATTTT. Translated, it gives CASSPLAGTDTQYF.

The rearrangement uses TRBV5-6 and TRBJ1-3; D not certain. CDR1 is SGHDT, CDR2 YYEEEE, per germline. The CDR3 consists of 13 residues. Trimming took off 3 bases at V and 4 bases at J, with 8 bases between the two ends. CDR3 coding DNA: TGTGCCAGCAGCTGGGGAGAAGGAAACACCATATATTTT. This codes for CASSWGEGNTIYF.

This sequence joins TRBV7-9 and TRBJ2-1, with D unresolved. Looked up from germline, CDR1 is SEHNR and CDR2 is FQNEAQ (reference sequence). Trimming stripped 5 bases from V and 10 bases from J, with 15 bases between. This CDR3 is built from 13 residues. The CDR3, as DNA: TGTGCCAGCAGCGAAAGCGCTGGATGGGAGCAGTTCTTC. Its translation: CASSESAGWEQFF.

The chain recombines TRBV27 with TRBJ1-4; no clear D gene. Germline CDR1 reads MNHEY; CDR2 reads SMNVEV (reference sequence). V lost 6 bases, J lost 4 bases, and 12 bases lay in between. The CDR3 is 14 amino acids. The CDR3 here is CASSDGALNEKLFF. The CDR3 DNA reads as TGTGCCAGCAGCGACGGAGCACTTAATGAAAAACTGTTTTTT.

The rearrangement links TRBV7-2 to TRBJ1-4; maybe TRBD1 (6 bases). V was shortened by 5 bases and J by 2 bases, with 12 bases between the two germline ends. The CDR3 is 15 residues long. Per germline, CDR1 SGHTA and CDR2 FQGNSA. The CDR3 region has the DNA TGTGCCAGCAGCCTTCAGGGGTTGACTAATGAAAAACTGTTTTTT. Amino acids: CASSLQGLTNEKLFF.

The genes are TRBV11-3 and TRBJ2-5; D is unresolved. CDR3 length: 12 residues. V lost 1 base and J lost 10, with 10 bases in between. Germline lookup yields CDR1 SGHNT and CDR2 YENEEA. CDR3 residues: CASSLGPAVQYF. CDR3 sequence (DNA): TGTGCCAGCAGCTTAGGCCCCGCGGTCCAGTACTTC.

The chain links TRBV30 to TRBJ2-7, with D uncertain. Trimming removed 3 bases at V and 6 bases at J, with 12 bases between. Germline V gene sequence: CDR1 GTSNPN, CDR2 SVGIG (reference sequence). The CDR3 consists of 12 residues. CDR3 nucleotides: TGTGCCTGGAGCCCCGATAGTGGCGAGCAGTACTTC. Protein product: CAWSPDSGEQYF.

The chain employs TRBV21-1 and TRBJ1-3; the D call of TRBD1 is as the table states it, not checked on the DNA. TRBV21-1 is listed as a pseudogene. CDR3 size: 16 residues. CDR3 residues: CASSTPPRSSGNTIYF. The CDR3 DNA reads TGTGCCAGCAGCACCCCCCCCAGATCCTCTGGAAACACCATATATTTT.